A selection of T cell receptor beta chains follows, all from one sample in a study of blood T cell repertoires in COVID-19. Libraries were prepared by immunoSEQ multiplex PCR; TCRdb keeps only in-frame clonotypes and omits some of them. The sample holds about 24,000 clones; approximately 81% are singletons and the top ten take 6.5%. The sample was peripheral blood. Receptor source: a man between 65 and 80 years old with acute or convalescent COVID-19. The CDR3 runs from the conserved cysteine through the conserved F or W. The D gene is left open where the match is weak. Some rows have no size entry. The others give once, few or many, or a class for an expanded clone.

d_gene,j_gene,abundance,v_gene,CDR3nt,CDR3aa
TRBD1,TRBJ2-7,few,TRBV5-5,TGTGCCAGCAGCCAGGACAGGGGAGCCCACCGCGAGCAGTACTTC,CASSQDRGAHREQYF
NA,TRBJ2-2,NA,TRBV6-1,TGTGCCAGCAGTGATCGGAACAGGGAATTGGTTGCCGGGGAGCTGTTTTTT,CASSDRNRELVAGELFF
TRBD1,TRBJ2-2,once,TRBV6-2/TRBV6-3,TGTGCCAGCAGTTACCTTCCGGGACAGGGTAACACCGGGGAGCTGTTTTTT,CASSYLPGQGNTGELFF
NA,TRBJ2-3,once,TRBV6-5,TGTGCCAGCAGTTACGGCGGGACCCGAAGTGAAACGCAGTATTTT,CASSYGGTRSETQYF
TRBD1,TRBJ2-1,NA,TRBV19,TGTGCCAGTAGCCCGACAGGGGTCCACAATGAGCAGTTCTTC,CASSPTGVHNEQFF
NA,TRBJ2-7,NA,TRBV6-5,TGTGCCGGCCCGGACTTATCTTACGAGCAGTACTTC,CAGPDLSYEQYF
TRBD2,TRBJ2-1,NA,TRBV11-2,TGTGCCAGCAGCGTACAGCTAGCGGGGTCCTACAATGAGCAGTTCTTC,CASSVQLAGSYNEQFF
TRBD1,TRBJ1-5,NA,TRBV6-5,TGTGCCACCAATACAGGGGGAAGGAATCAGCCCCAGCATTTT,CATNTGGRNQPQHF
TRBD1,TRBJ2-1,NA,TRBV6-2/TRBV6-3,TGTGCCAGCAGCCCCGGGACAGTAATGGATGAGCAGTTCTTC,CASSPGTVMDEQFF
TRBD2,TRBJ2-3,NA,TRBV6-4,TGTGCCAGCAGTGACTCTGCGGGGGGGCCAGATACGCAGTATTTT,CASSDSAGGPDTQYF
NA,TRBJ1-4,NA,TRBV2,TGTGCCAGCAGTGAAGCGACTTTTGAGTCCACGGGACTGTTTTTT,CASSEATFESTGLFF
TRBD1,TRBJ2-4,NA,TRBV30,TGTGCCTGGAATTCGGGACAGATTCAGTACTTC,CAWNSGQIQYF
TRBD1,TRBJ1-5,NA,TRBV5-8,TGTGCCAGCAGCTTGGGGGACAGGCACAATCAGCCCCAGCATTTT,CASSLGDRHNQPQHF
NA,TRBJ1-4,NA,TRBV15,TGTGCCACCAGCAGAGTCCACGGACCCAGGGCGGTTCCCCATGAAAAACTGTTTTTT,CATSRVHGPRAVPHEKLFF
NA,TRBJ1-1,few,TRBV7-3,TGTGCCAGCAGCTTAACGTCGGGAGAGAACACTGAAGCTTTCTTT,CASSLTSGENTEAFF
NA,TRBJ2-5,NA,TRBV5-4,TGTGCCAGCAGACTGGCGGGACAGCAAGAGACCCAGTACTTC,CASRLAGQQETQYF
TRBD1,TRBJ2-1,NA,TRBV7-2,TGTGCCAGCAGCCCAGGGGGGGACAGGGTTTTCTACAATGAGCAGTTCTTC,CASSPGGDRVFYNEQFF
TRBD2,TRBJ2-1,NA,TRBV18,TGTGCCAGCTCACCAAGCAGCGGGAATTGGGAGCAGTTCTTC,CASSPSSGNWEQFF
NA,TRBJ2-5,NA,TRBV19,TGTGCCAGTAGTATCCTGGGGGGGACCCAGTACTTC,CASSILGGTQYF
NA,TRBJ1-1,few,TRBV30,TGTGCCTGGAGTACGACGACAGTGAACACTGAAGCTTTCTTT,CAWSTTTVNTEAFF
NA,TRBJ1-5,NA,TRBV19,TGTGCCAGTACCGTGGGAATGGGTCGGGATAGCAATCAGCCCCAGCATTTT,CASTVGMGRDSNQPQHF
TRBD1,TRBJ2-2,NA,TRBV4-1,TGCGCCAGCAGCCAAGGCCTCCCGGGACAGGGGGCATCCGGGGAGCTGTTTTTT,CASSQGLPGQGASGELFF
TRBD1,TRBJ2-1,NA,TRBV15,TGTGCCACCAGCAGACGTCCGGGACAGGGGGTGGATGAGCAGTTCTTC,CATSRRPGQGVDEQFF
TRBD2,TRBJ2-2,NA,TRBV2,TGTGCCAGCGGCACTAGCGGCACCGGGGAGCTGTTTTTT,CASGTSGTGELFF
NA,TRBJ1-3,NA,TRBV6-5,TGTGCCAGCAGTCTGACAGGAAATAAGGGAAACACCATATATTTT,CASSLTGNKGNTIYF
NA,TRBJ1-1,few,TRBV10-2,TGCGCCAGCGGGGGGGGGCAGGACACTGAAGCTTTCTTT,CASGGGQDTEAFF
TRBD1,TRBJ1-2,once,TRBV30,TGTGCCTGGAGGGGGAGCGCCGGGACAGGGGAACGGCTGAGCTACACCTTC,CAWRGSAGTGERLSYTF
NA,TRBJ1-5,NA,TRBV5-5,TGTGCCAGCAGCCCGGACAGCCGAAGCAATCAGCCCCAGCATTTT,CASSPDSRSNQPQHF
TRBD1,TRBJ2-2,few,TRBV27,TGTGCCAGCAGTTTCCCTCGGACAGGGAACACCGGGGAGCTGTTTTTT,CASSFPRTGNTGELFF
TRBD1,TRBJ1-6,NA,TRBV13,TGTGCCAGCAGCATTAGCGGGACAGGGGGTTCACCCCTCCACTTT,CASSISGTGGSPLHF
TRBD1,TRBJ1-1,NA,TRBV18,TGTGCCAGCTCACCGCAGAGGGGGCAAACTGAAGCTTTCTTT,CASSPQRGQTEAFF
NA,TRBJ1-1,NA,TRBV29-1,TGCAGCGTTGAAGTAGACAGCCCGAACACTGAAGCTTTCTTT,CSVEVDSPNTEAFF
TRBD2,TRBJ2-3,NA,TRBV10-3,TGTGCCGTTGAAGCGGGAGACCGAGATACGCAGTATTTT,CAVEAGDRDTQYF
TRBD2,TRBJ2-1,NA,TRBV3-1/TRBV3-2,TGTGCCAGCAGCCGGGGACTAGCGGGAGGCAATGAGCAGTTCTTC,CASSRGLAGGNEQFF
TRBD2,TRBJ2-3,NA,TRBV19,TGTGCCAGTAGTGTTGCTAGCGGCAGCACAGATACGCAGTATTTT,CASSVASGSTDTQYF
NA,TRBJ1-2,NA,TRBV5-1,TGCGCCAGCAGCTTGAATCTCAGGGGATTGAATGGCTACACCTTC,CASSLNLRGLNGYTF
NA,TRBJ1-6,NA,TRBV12-3/TRBV12-4,TGTGCCAGCAGGGACCTGACAGATCCACCCCTCCACTTT,CASRDLTDPPLHF
TRBD1,TRBJ2-7,NA,TRBV7-9,TGTGCCAGCAGCCCGACAGGGGGAATCTCCTACGAGCAGTACTTC,CASSPTGGISYEQYF
NA,TRBJ1-2,NA,TRBV5-1,TGCGCCAGCAGCGCGGGAGGGGACGGTGGCTACACCTTC,CASSAGGDGGYTF
NA,TRBJ1-4,NA,TRBV18,TGTGCCAGCTCAACGACTCGGAATGAAAAACTGTTTTTT,CASSTTRNEKLFF
TRBD1,TRBJ1-2,NA,TRBV4-2,TGTGCCAGCAGCCAAGTCCCCCCGACAGGGAGTAGCTATGGCTACACCTTC,CASSQVPPTGSSYGYTF
TRBD1,TRBJ1-6,NA,TRBV11-1,TGTGCCAGCAGCTTAACGGACAGGAATAATTCACCCCTCCACTTT,CASSLTDRNNSPLHF
TRBD1,TRBJ1-5,NA,TRBV24-1,TGTGCCACCAGTGACCCCACAGGGGTGGGGAATCAGCCCCAGCATTTT,CATSDPTGVGNQPQHF
TRBD1,TRBJ2-3,NA,TRBV6-6,TGTGCCAGCAGAACCTCGACAGGGGGCTTGGGAGATACGCAGTATTTT,CASRTSTGGLGDTQYF
TRBD1,TRBJ2-3,large,TRBV2,TGTGCCAGCAGTGAGGACAGGAGAGAGTATTTT,CASSEDRREYF
NA,TRBJ1-3,NA,TRBV10-1,TGCGCCAGCAGCGAGGGGAGACCGGGAAACACCATATATTTT,CASSEGRPGNTIYF
TRBD2,TRBJ2-3,once,TRBV19,TGTGCCACCAGACTAGCGGAAGCTGTGGATACGCAGTATTTT,CATRLAEAVDTQYF
TRBD1,TRBJ2-7,NA,TRBV12-5,TGTGCTAGTGGTTTGGTACTTGGACAGGGGCCCTTTAGCTCCTACGAGCAGTACTTC,CASGLVLGQGPFSSYEQYF
TRBD1,TRBJ2-7,NA,TRBV7-2,TGTGCCAGCAGCTTACCCGCAGGGGGCGAGCAGTACTTC,CASSLPAGGEQYF
NA,TRBJ1-3,NA,TRBV11-2,TGTGCCAGCAGCCAATCGTTTCATCTAGCTGGAAACACCATATATTTT,CASSQSFHLAGNTIYF
TRBD1,TRBJ2-7,few,TRBV9,TGTGCCAGCAGCGTGACAGGGGAGCGTCCCGAGCAGTACTTC,CASSVTGERPEQYF
NA,TRBJ1-1,few,TRBV3-1/TRBV3-2,TGTGCCAGCAGCCGATCCTCAGGGGTTACTGAAGCTTTCTTT,CASSRSSGVTEAFF
TRBD1,TRBJ2-5,NA,TRBV6-5,TGTGCCAGCAGTTACGGGACAGGGGGCATGGAGACCCAGTACTTC,CASSYGTGGMETQYF
NA,TRBJ1-6,NA,TRBV6-2/TRBV6-3,TGTGCCAGCAGTTACTCTCCAGGCAGGGCCTATAATTCACCCCTCCACTTT,CASSYSPGRAYNSPLHF